This T cell receptor (beta chain) was sequenced for a study of shared clonotypes between healthy human individuals. From germline, CDR1 is ENHRY and CDR2 SYGVKD. This CDR3 has 13 amino acids. Trimming shortened V by 10 bases and J by 6 bases, and 16 bases separated the two germline ends. In the naive CD8 group, cells lacked CD45RO and were positively selected for CCR7, so terminally differentiated effector memory CD45RA+ cells were left out. Free of recent acute infections or vaccinations, the donors were healthy HIV-negative adults. Some clones are missing from TCRdb's copy, which holds only in-frame ones; the method was immunoSEQ multiplex PCR. The sample includes 800,000 or so clones, around 96% seen only once; the top ten take about 0.25%.

Sequenced: naive CD8+ T cells sorted from blood. The V gene is TRBV10-3, the J gene TRBJ2-1; unclear D gene. The sequence was collected from a man in his thirties or forties in good health. DNA of the CDR3: TGTGCCAGATCGGTCGGAGCTTCCAATGAGCAGTTCTTC. It is translated as CARSVGASNEQFF.